This T cell receptor beta chain was captured by sequencing in a study of CD8+CD57+ T cells in acquired aplastic anemia. Overall study results and limits: The same twenty-nine CD8+ CDR3 sequences occurred in patients and in controls.

Investigators profiled TCR beta VDJ and CDR3 from genomic DNA template. TCRdb analysed the reads with MiXCR anew, one entry per CDR3 protein. The profile covers under 200,000 distinct CDR3 sequences, with about 60% appearing a single time and under 50% taken by the ten largest. Of note for this clonotype: As yet, its antigen is unknown.

Sample: sorted CD4+, CD8+, or CD8+CD57+ T cells (not recorded which) from PBMCs. The sequence derives from a human donor in good health.

The CDR3 region is CASSLGAANQPQHF. CDR3 coding DNA: TGTGCCAGCAGCTTAGGGGCCGCTAATCAGCCCCAGCATTTT. The V and J genes are TRBV11-1 and TRBJ1-5; D gene ambiguous. The CDR3 contains 14 residues. Looked up from germline, CDR1 is SGHAT and CDR2 is FQDESV (reference sequence). V shed 1 base and J shed 4 bases, with 8 bases lying between them.